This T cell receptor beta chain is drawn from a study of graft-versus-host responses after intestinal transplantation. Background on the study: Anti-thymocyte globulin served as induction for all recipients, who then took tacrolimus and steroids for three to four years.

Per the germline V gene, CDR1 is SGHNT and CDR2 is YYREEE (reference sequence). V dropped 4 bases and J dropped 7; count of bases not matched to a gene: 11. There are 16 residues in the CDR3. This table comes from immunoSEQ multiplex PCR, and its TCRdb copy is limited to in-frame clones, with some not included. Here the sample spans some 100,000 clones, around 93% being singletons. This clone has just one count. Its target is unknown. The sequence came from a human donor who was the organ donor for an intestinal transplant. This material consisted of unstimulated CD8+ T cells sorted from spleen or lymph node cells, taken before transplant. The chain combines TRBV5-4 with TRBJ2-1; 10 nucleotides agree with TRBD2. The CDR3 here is CASSRSGRAAYNEQFF. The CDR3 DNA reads TGTGCCAGCAGCAGAAGCGGGAGGGCCGCGTATAATGAGCAGTTCTTC.